The 27 T cell receptor beta chains in this list originate from one sample, sequenced in a study of technical replicates of blood from a few donors. Sequencing used immunoSEQ multiplex PCR; TCRdb keeps in-frame clones, though not all of them. Seen here are about 75,000 clones, roughly 91% observed once, and the top ten hold roughly 0.4%. Sequencing input: T cells isolated from PBMCs. The source of these receptors is a human donor in good health. Some clones in this sample may be carry-over from other donors' samples.

The V gene is TRBV4-2, the J gene TRBJ2-7; 11 bases line up with TRBD1. CDR1 is LGHNA and CDR2 is YNFKEQ in the germline V gene. The trim removed 5 bases at V and 5 bases at J, leaving 5 bases unmatched. The CDR3 length is 14 residues. CDR3 sequence: CASSWGQGGNEQYF. In DNA form, the CDR3 reads TGTGCCAGCAGCTGGGGACAGGGGGGAAACGAGCAGTACTTC.

This clone was detected once. This sequence joins TRBV28 and TRBJ2-7; TRBD2 agrees at 10 bases. CDR3 length equals 14 residues. The V gene end was trimmed by 3 bases and the J gene end by 3 bases; junction bases not matched to a gene: 2. In germline, CDR1 is MDHEN, CDR2 SYDVKM. CDR3 nucleotide sequence: TGTGCCAGCAGTTTGGCTAGCGGGAGCTACGAGCAGTACTTC. Its protein is CASSLASGSYEQYF.

The chain has TRBV4-2 and TRBJ1-2, with 7 nucleotides matching TRBD1. The length of the CDR3 is 14 residues. Germline trimming cut 1 base from V and 5 bases from J; bases unmatched to any gene: 4. Germline V gene lookup returns CDR1 LGHNA and CDR2 YNFKEQ. The CDR3 coding sequence is TGTGCCAGCAGCCAAGCTGGGGACAGTTATGGCTACACCTTC. Protein product: CASSQAGDSYGYTF.

The V and J genes are TRBV4-1 and TRBJ2-3; tentatively, D is TRBD2 (7 bases). This CDR3 contains 13 residues. Trimming removed 6 bases at V and 3 bases at J, with 10 bases between. Germline-derived CDR1 and CDR2 are MGHRA and YSYEKL. This chain's CDR3 is CASRRGGTDTQYF. In nucleotides, the CDR3 is TGCGCCAGCAGGAGGGGGGGGACAGATACGCAGTATTTT.

The V gene is TRBV5-6, the J gene TRBJ2-7; 7 positions match TRBD1. The CDR3 length is 14 residues. In germline, CDR1 is SGHDT, CDR2 YYEEEE. V shed 3 bases, J shed 5 bases, and the junction held 8 bases outside the gene matches. This chain's CDR3 is CASSSGDRADEQYF. For the CDR3, the DNA is TGTGCCAGCAGCTCAGGAGACAGGGCTGACGAGCAGTACTTC.

This chain connects TRBV15 to TRBJ2-1; D is ambiguous. The CDR3 extends over 15 amino acids. The germline CDR1 and CDR2 sequences are LNHNV and YYDKDF (reference sequence). Trimming took 0 bases from V and 9 from J, leaving 15 bases between them. CDR3 in amino acids: CATSRDPSGASEQFF. The CDR3 region has the DNA TGTGCCACCAGCAGAGACCCGTCAGGCGCGAGTGAGCAGTTCTTC.

The V and J genes are TRBV7-9 and TRBJ2-7; perhaps TRBD1 as D (5 bases). CDR1 is SEHNR, CDR2 FQNEAQ, per germline (reference sequence). CDR3 length: 15 amino acids. V dropped 1 base and J dropped 6 bases, with 16 bases sitting between them. CDR3 sequence (DNA): TGTGCCAGCAGCTTAGGGGCAGGGCTCCGGAGCGAGCAGTACTTC. Its translation is CASSLGAGLRSEQYF.

The chain recombines TRBV30 with TRBJ2-7, with D possibly matching TRBD2 (5 bases). Germline CDR1 and CDR2: GTSNPN and SVGIG (reference sequence). This CDR3 contains 14 residues. V was trimmed by 4 bases and J by 3 bases, leaving 16 bases between them. This CDR3 reads CAWKEGVGDYEQYF. The DNA for the CDR3 is TGTGCCTGGAAAGAGGGCGTAGGTGACTACGAGCAGTACTTC.

The chain joins TRBV11-3 to TRBJ2-3, with D possibly matching TRBD2 (5 bases). The germline gives CDR1 SGHNT, CDR2 YENEEA. V was cut by 3 bases and J by 1 base, with 17 bases left in between. The CDR3 loop spans 17 amino acids. CDR3 nucleotides: TGTGCCAGCAGCTTGAGGGAGCGACCAGGTGGCACAGATACGCAGTATTTT. Its translation is CASSLRERPGGTDTQYF.

This chain joins TRBV27 and TRBJ1-5; 8 bases map to TRBD1. Losses at the gene ends were 1 base for V and 1 base for J; bases not matched to a gene: 9. This CDR3 is 18 amino acids long. Germline CDR1 and CDR2: MNHEY and SMNVEV (reference sequence). CDR3 amino acids: CASSLWPFTGGSNQPQHF. In nucleotides, the CDR3 is TGTGCCAGCAGTTTATGGCCCTTTACAGGGGGAAGCAATCAGCCCCAGCATTTT.

This chain links TRBV19 with TRBJ1-1; the D gene is possibly TRBD1 (5 bases). The CDR3 loop spans 14 amino acids. Trimming pared 3 bases from V and 0 bases from J, leaving 8 bases between. CDR1 LNHDA and CDR2 SQIVND come from the germline V gene (reference sequence). CDR3 in amino acids: CASSMRGLNTEAFF. CDR3 in DNA: TGTGCCAGTAGTATGCGGGGGTTGAACACTGAAGCTTTCTTT.

V is TRBV7-9 and J is TRBJ2-3, with TRBD1 matching over 8 bases. This CDR3 is 18 amino acids long. Germline trimming cut 3 bases from V and 2 bases from J; bases unmatched to any gene: 13. Germline V gene lookup returns CDR1 SEHNR and CDR2 FQNEAQ (reference sequence). The CDR3 sequence: CASSFSLATGEDTDTQYF. CDR3 bases: TGTGCCAGCAGCTTTAGTTTGGCGACAGGGGAGGACACAGATACGCAGTATTTT.

This clone was seen a single time. This chain uses TRBV18 with TRBJ1-5; a weak D match, TRBD1 (6 bases). Per germline, CDR1 KGHSH and CDR2 LQKENI. CDR3 length: 17 amino acids. V was pared by 4 bases and J by 2 bases, with 18 bases between. The CDR3 sequence: CASSLEGGGTRNQPQHF. As DNA, the CDR3 is TGTGCCAGCTCACTGGAGGGGGGAGGGACGCGCAATCAGCCCCAGCATTTT.

The genes are TRBV13 and TRBJ1-4; TRBD1 aligns across 9 bases. CDR1 and CDR2 (germline): PRHDT, FYEKMQ (reference sequence). V trimming: 1 base; J trimming: 5 bases; junction bases outside the gene matches: 5. The CDR3 has 16 residues. The CDR3 loop reads CASSLATGGLNEKLFF. In DNA form, the CDR3 reads TGTGCCAGCAGCTTAGCGACAGGGGGTCTAAATGAAAAACTGTTTTTT.

The gene calls are TRBV7-8 and TRBJ1-5, with unresolved D. V lost 5 bases and J lost 5, with 16 bases in between. Per germline, CDR1 SGHVS and CDR2 FQNEAQ. The CDR3 has 15 amino acids. In DNA, the CDR3 is TGTGCCAGCAGCGTTTCAGCAGGCCCCTATCAGCCCCAGCATTTT. It is translated as CASSVSAGPYQPQHF.

This sequence joins TRBV5-4 and TRBJ2-5; D possibly corresponds to TRBD1 (6 bases). Germline CDR1 and CDR2: SGHNT and YYREEE (reference sequence). V was cut by 2 bases and J by 5 bases, with 16 bases left in between. The CDR3 loop spans 15 amino acids. The CDR3 sequence: CASSLRSRGWETQYF. DNA of the CDR3: TGTGCCAGCAGCTTAAGGAGCAGGGGATGGGAGACCCAGTACTTC.

This chain uses TRBV27 with TRBJ2-7; 11 positions match TRBD2. The CDR3 has 17 residues. J lost 2 bases, V lost 3 bases, and 9 bases had no gene match. The germline gives CDR1 MNHEY, CDR2 SMNVEV (reference sequence). In DNA form, the CDR3 reads TGTGCCAGCAGTTTGCTAGCGACTAGCGGGGTCACCTACGAGCAGTACTTC. Its translation: CASSLLATSGVTYEQYF.

The V and J genes are TRBV27 and TRBJ1-5; 10 bases are shared with TRBD1. Germline assignment: CDR1 MNHEY and CDR2 SMNVEV (reference sequence). J gave up 7 bases and V 5 bases, and 5 bases lay outside the gene matches. The CDR3 runs 14 residues. The DNA for the CDR3 is TGTGCCAGCAGTAGGGACAGGGGCTGGCAGCCCCAGCATTTT. It encodes CASSRDRGWQPQHF.

This chain joins TRBV4-2 and TRBJ1-1; D not resolved. CDR1 LGHNA and CDR2 YNFKEQ come from the germline V gene. The germline V and J ends were trimmed by 4 bases and 4 bases, with 10 bases remaining between them. The CDR3 is made up of 13 amino acids. Written as DNA, the CDR3 is TGTGCCAGCAGCCCTAGAGGAGGCACTGAAGCTTTCTTT. Its translation: CASSPRGGTEAFF.

The J gene is TRBJ2-1, the V gene TRBV6-5; 8 nucleotides agree with TRBD1. V was clipped by 5 bases and J by 4 bases; unmatched bases: 4. The CDR3 has 14 amino acids. Looked up from germline, CDR1 is MNHEY and CDR2 is SVGAGI. This CDR3 reads CASSQDREYNEQFF. The CDR3 nucleotides read TGTGCCAGCAGTCAGGACAGGGAGTACAATGAGCAGTTCTTC.

The V call is TRBV2, the J call TRBJ2-7; no reliable D call. Trimming shortened V by 3 bases and J by 7 bases, and 4 bases separated the two germline ends. This CDR3 comprises 10 residues. Looked up from germline, CDR1 is SNHLY and CDR2 is FYNNEI. The CDR3 DNA reads as TGTGCCAGCAGTGATCCGGAGCAGTACTTC. It translates to CASSDPEQYF.

The rearrangement links TRBV6-1 to TRBJ2-7, with 9 bases aligning to TRBD1. CDR1 and CDR2 (germline): MNHNS, SASEGT. This CDR3 has 14 amino acids. The junction had 5 bases not matched to a gene; V was cut back by 6 bases and J by 2 bases. The CDR3 here is CASRTGTGTYEQYF. The CDR3 DNA reads as TGTGCCAGCAGAACCGGGACAGGGACCTACGAGCAGTACTTC.

The CDR3 sequence: CASSLFGGNQPQHF. The CDR3 DNA reads as TGTGCCAGCAGTTTATTCGGGGGCAATCAGCCCCAGCATTTT. This chain links TRBV27 with TRBJ1-5; D uncertain. The CDR3 runs to 14 residues. Per germline, CDR1 MNHEY and CDR2 SMNVEV (reference sequence). V lost 1 base to trimming and J lost 2 bases, with 6 bases between them.

The V and J genes are TRBV28 and TRBJ2-1; D is possibly TRBD2 (6 bases). Germline CDR1 MDHEN, CDR2 SYDVKM. The length of the CDR3 is 15 residues. The V and J ends lost 8 bases and 7 bases respectively, with 21 bases between them. In nucleotides, the CDR3 is TGTGCCAGCGGGCCTATGGGACTGACCGGGAATGAGCAGTTCTTC. It specifies CASGPMGLTGNEQFF. The variable domain in full, completed from reference TRBV28 and TRBJ2-1, reads DVKVTQSSRYLVKRTGEKVFLECVQDMDHENMFWYRQDPGLGLRLIYFSYDVKMKEKGDIPEGYSVSREKKERFSLILESASTNQTSMYLCASGPMGLTGNEQFFGPGTRLTVL.

In its sample, this clone was seen a few times. The rearrangement links TRBV5-8 to TRBJ1-5; tentative D call: TRBD1 (5 bases). The CDR3 runs 16 residues. Germline V gene data show CDR1 as SGHTS and CDR2 as YDEGEE. The V end lost 5 bases, the J end lost 0 bases, and 15 bases lay between the germline ends. CDR3 nucleotide sequence: TGTGCCAGCAGGCAGGGCTATAGGGGTAGCAATCAGCCCCAGCATTTT. Its protein is CASRQGYRGSNQPQHF. The full variable domain, its missing parts supplied by reference TRBV5-8 and TRBJ1-5, is EAGVTQSPTHLIKTRGQQATLRCSPISGHTSVYWYQQALGLGLQFLLWYDEGEERNRGNFPPRFSGRQFPNYSSELNVNALELEDSALYLCASRQGYRGSNQPQHFGDGTRLSIL.

The chain links TRBV28 to TRBJ2-7, with 7 bases lining up with TRBD1. J gave up 4 bases and V 7 bases, and 7 bases lay outside the gene matches. This CDR3 has 13 amino acids. CDR1 is MDHEN, CDR2 SYDVKM, per germline. The CDR3 loop is CASTPGQRYEQYF. In nucleotides, the CDR3 is TGTGCCAGCACTCCGGGACAGAGGTACGAGCAGTACTTC.

The rearrangement uses TRBV4-2 and TRBJ2-7; the match to TRBD2 covers 8 bases. Germline lookup yields CDR1 LGHNA and CDR2 YNFKEQ. The CDR3 extends over 14 amino acids. The V gene end was trimmed by 4 bases and the J gene end by 2 bases; junction bases not matched to a gene: 4. The CDR3 bases are TGTGCCAGCAGCCCTCGGGGGGGGGCCTACGAGCAGTACTTC. It is translated as CASSPRGGAYEQYF.